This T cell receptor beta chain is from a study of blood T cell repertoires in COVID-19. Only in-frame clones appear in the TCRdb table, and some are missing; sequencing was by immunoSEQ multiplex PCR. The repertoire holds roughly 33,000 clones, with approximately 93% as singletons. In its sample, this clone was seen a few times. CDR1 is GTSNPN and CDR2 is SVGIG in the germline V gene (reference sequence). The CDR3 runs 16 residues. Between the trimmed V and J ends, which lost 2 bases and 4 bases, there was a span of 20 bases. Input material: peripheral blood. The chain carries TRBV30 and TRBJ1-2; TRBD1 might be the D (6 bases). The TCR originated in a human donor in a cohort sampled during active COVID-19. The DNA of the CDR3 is TGTGCCTGGAGTCCACCTCGGACAGCCAGGTCCTATGGCTACACCTTC. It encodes CAWSPPRTARSYGYTF.